Sequencing of this T cell receptor beta chain was carried out in a study of neurological immune-mediated disorders. Germline V gives CDR1 SGHTA, CDR2 FQGNSA. This CDR3 has 16 amino acids. In Maryland, USA, blood bank volunteers were the healthy controls. Unsorted libraries used 2 million PBMCs kept at -80 degrees C. Synthesis of cDNA used 5'RACE (with 10-nucleotide random UMIs). Every sequencing run generated in excess of 160 million TCR-beta sequences. These sequences covered 15-18 subjects. TCRdb called the 5' RACE reads again in MiXCR, with one record for every CDR3 protein. The table records around 29,000 distinct CDR3 sequences, roughly an eighth of them present only once. Details on this clonotype: One end of the junction varies from germline; a read error may be responsible.

The sample was PBMCs. This chain uses TRBV7-2 with TRBJ2-1; D remains unclear. The sequence came from a woman aged 60-70 years in good health. The CDR3 sequence is CASRSRPVGSYTEQFF. The CDR3, as DNA: TGTGCCAGCAGGTCTCGTCCGGTGGGTTCCTACACTGAGCAGTTCTTC.